These 28 T cell receptor beta chains came from one sample sequenced in a study of cytomegalovirus exposure and HLA in healthy donors (dated 2017 in TCRdb). Library preparation used the immunoSEQ multiplex PCR assay. For the multiplex PCR, a mixture combining 60 forward primers for TCR Vbeta segments and 13 reverse primers for TCR Jbeta segments was used. The table was pulled from immuneACCESS by TCRdb, which kept in-frame rearrangements only. Such tables lose some clones; where checked, under half of the loss comes from unresolved V genes, and the rest has no known cause. This sample lists a few hundred thousand clones; roughly 79% were detected once. Clones ranked in the top ten supply around 2% of the sample. Sequenced material: PBMCs. The origin of the receptors is a young man in good health and CMV-seronegative.

V is TRBV7-2 and J is TRBJ2-7, with no clear D. Germline assignment: CDR1 SGHTA and CDR2 FQGNSA. Trimming pared 4 bases from V and 7 bases from J, leaving 11 bases between. The length of the CDR3 is 12 residues. The CDR3 nucleotides are TGTGCCAGCAGCTACACAGCCGCGGAGCAGTACTTC. Translated: CASSYTAAEQYF. The entire variable domain, with the rest obtained from reference TRBV7-2 and TRBJ2-7, is as follows: GAGVSQSPSNKVTEKGKDVELRCDPISGHTALYWYRQSLGQGLEFLIYFQGNSAPDKSGLPSDRFSAERTGGSVSTLTIQRTQQEDSAVYLCASSYTAAEQYFGPGTRLTVT.

The genes are TRBV27 and TRBJ1-2, with 7 bases lining up with TRBD1. The V and J ends lost 5 bases and 2 bases, in that order; junction bases with no gene match: 14. The CDR3 sequence is 17 residues long. Germline CDR1 is MNHEY and CDR2 is SMNVEV (reference sequence). The DNA of the CDR3 is TGTGCCAGCAGTCCAGAGGACAGGAGCATACCGAACTATGGCTACACCTTC. Amino acids: CASSPEDRSIPNYGYTF.

The V gene is TRBV20-1, the J gene TRBJ2-3; no clear D gene. This CDR3 spans 11 amino acids. In germline, CDR1 is DFQATT, CDR2 SNEGSKA (reference sequence). The germline V and J ends were trimmed by 8 bases and 3 bases, with 9 bases remaining between them. CDR3 sequence (DNA): TGCAGTTCGACCGGGACAGATACGCAGTATTTT. Protein: CSSTGTDTQYF.

This clone was seen only a few times. J is TRBJ2-2 and V is TRBV6-6; 8 positions match TRBD1. The length of the CDR3 is 15 residues. The germline CDR1 and CDR2 sequences are MNHNY and SVGAGI (reference sequence). J was trimmed by 3 bases and V by 4 bases; bases with no gene match: 4. CDR3 DNA: TGTGCCAGCAGTTCCCACAGGGGGGACACCGGGGAGCTGTTTTTT. This gives the protein CASSSHRGDTGELFF.

As to this clone: Other DNA sequences within the sample encode an identical CDR3. The chain uses TRBV15 and TRBJ2-2, with a tentative D call TRBD1 (6 bases). V was pared by 7 bases and J by 0 bases, with 12 bases between. Germline loops: CDR1 LNHNV, CDR2 YYDKDF (reference sequence). This CDR3 spans 15 amino acids. For the CDR3, the DNA is TGTGCCACCACTGACAGGTCCGCGAACACCGGGGAGCTGTTTTTT. It encodes CATTDRSANTGELFF.

This chain uses TRBV10-3 with TRBJ1-1; D possibly corresponds to TRBD1 (5 bases). This CDR3 spans 17 amino acids. V was pared by 2 bases and J by 2 bases, with 18 bases between. CDR1 is ENHRY and CDR2 is SYGVKD in the germline V gene. The CDR3 DNA is TGTGCCATCAGTGAGGTGTGGGGCAGGGCAGCCAACACTGAAGCTTTCTTT. It translates to CAISEVWGRAANTEAFF.

V usage is TRBV6-5 and J usage is TRBJ2-7; 9 positions match TRBD1. CDR1 MNHEY and CDR2 SVGAGI come from the germline V gene. CDR3 length: 14 residues. V gave up 5 bases and J gave up 2 bases; unmatched junction bases: 4. The CDR3: CASSATGGAYEQYF. CDR3 nucleotides: TGTGCCAGCAGTGCGACAGGGGGTGCCTACGAGCAGTACTTC.

The chain recombines TRBV30 with TRBJ1-2, with 7 bases lining up with TRBD1. V lost 2 bases, J lost 6 bases, and 6 bases stayed unmatched. CDR1 is GTSNPN, CDR2 SVGIG, per germline (reference sequence). The CDR3 covers 13 residues. The CDR3 region has the DNA TGTGCCTGGAGTATCCAGGGGGGAAATGGCTACACCTTC. This gives the protein CAWSIQGGNGYTF.

This chain links TRBV27 with TRBJ2-5; perhaps TRBD2 as D (5 bases). The CDR3 consists of 11 residues. Germline lookup yields CDR1 MNHEY and CDR2 SMNVEV (reference sequence). Trimming removed 6 bases from V and 7 bases from J, with 9 bases in between. This CDR3 is CASRGRGTQYF. CDR3 DNA sequence: TGTGCCAGCAGGGGCCGGGGGACCCAGTACTTC.

The chain uses TRBV7-6 and TRBJ1-2, with D uncertain. The CDR3 is made up of 14 amino acids. Germline V gene data show CDR1 as SGHVS and CDR2 as FNYEAQ. The V gene lost 3 bases and the J gene lost 0 bases, with 8 bases spanning the gap. The CDR3 DNA sequence: TGTGCCAGCAGCTTCGGAGCAGCTAACTATGGCTACACCTTC. The encoded protein is CASSFGAANYGYTF.

The CDR3 region has the DNA TGTGCCAGCAGCCGCGACCAGGGTGTATCCTACGAGCAGTACTTC. Its translation: CASSRDQGVSYEQYF. The chain has TRBV14 and TRBJ2-7; a weak D match, TRBD1 (5 bases). The CDR3 has 15 residues. V was shortened by 4 bases and J by 1 base, with 14 bases between the two germline ends. Germline loops: CDR1 SGHDN, CDR2 FVKESK.

The chain carries TRBV6-5 and TRBJ2-5; 9 positions agree with TRBD1. This CDR3 has 14 residues. The germline V gene has CDR1 MNHEY and CDR2 SVGAGI. Trimming cost V 6 bases and J 6 bases; bases outside gene matches: 8. The DNA for the CDR3 is TGTGCCAGCAGGATGGGACAGGGCGTGCAGACCCAGTACTTC. This gives the protein CASRMGQGVQTQYF.

The rearrangement uses TRBV7-9 and TRBJ2-3; tentative D call: TRBD1 (6 bases). Trimming removed 1 base from V and 1 base from J, with 15 bases in between. The CDR3 consists of 17 residues. Germline lookup yields CDR1 SEHNR and CDR2 FQNEAQ (reference sequence). The CDR3 reads CASSLGTGWSGTDTQYF. The DNA for the CDR3 is TGTGCCAGCAGCTTAGGAACAGGGTGGTCTGGCACAGATACGCAGTATTTT.

This clone was counted between two and nine times. The rearrangement joins TRBV30 to TRBJ1-5, with a tentative D call TRBD1 (5 bases). This CDR3 spans 14 amino acids. Germline V lookup: CDR1 GTSNPN, CDR2 SVGIG (reference sequence). Between the trimmed V and J ends, which lost 1 base and 6 bases, there was a span of 13 bases. The CDR3 sequence: CAWSGGGIGQPQHF. The CDR3 nucleotides read TGTGCCTGGAGTGGCGGGGGGATTGGTCAGCCCCAGCATTTT.

The table lists this clone with a few counts. This chain connects TRBV7-9 to TRBJ2-3; 7 bases match TRBD1. V shed 4 bases, J shed 2 bases, and the junction held 6 bases outside the gene matches. The length of the CDR3 is 15 residues. The germline CDR1 and CDR2 sequences are SEHNR and FQNEAQ (reference sequence). The CDR3: CASSSGQALTDTQYF. Written as DNA, the CDR3 is TGTGCCAGCAGCTCAGGACAGGCCCTCACAGATACGCAGTATTTT.

V is TRBV5-6 and J is TRBJ2-4; TRBD1 might be the D (6 bases). The CDR3 runs 15 residues. The ends were cut back, 3 bases at V and 7 bases at J, with 17 bases in the middle. CDR1 is SGHDT and CDR2 is YYEEEE in the germline V gene. Written as DNA, the CDR3 is TGTGCCAGCAGCTCCACTGGTGGGGGCGAGAACATTCAGTACTTC. Its translation: CASSSTGGGENIQYF. Full variable domain (remainder filled in from reference TRBV5-6 and TRBJ2-4): DAGVTQSPTHLIKTRGQQVTLRCSPKSGHDTVSWYQQALGQGPQFIFQYYEEEERQRGNFPDRFSGHQFPNYSSELNVNALLLGDSALYLCASSSTGGGENIQYFGAGTRLSVL.

The V call is TRBV5-6, the J call TRBJ1-5; D might be TRBD1 (6 bases). Trimming took off 1 base at V and 5 bases at J, with 13 bases between the two ends. The CDR3 is made up of 15 amino acids. CDR1 and CDR2 (germline): SGHDT, YYEEEE. The CDR3 here is CASSLWTETDQPQHF. The CDR3 nucleotides are TGTGCCAGCAGCTTGTGGACAGAGACTGATCAGCCCCAGCATTTT.

V gene TRBV19 combines with J gene TRBJ2-7; tentatively, D is TRBD1 (6 bases). The V gene's germline CDR1 is LNHDA and CDR2 SQIVND (reference sequence). There are 13 residues in the CDR3. V lost 3 bases and J lost 5, with 11 bases in between. The CDR3 DNA sequence: TGTGCCAGTAGTATGGGCAGGGGAAACGAGCAGTACTTC. It is translated as CASSMGRGNEQYF.

V gene TRBV18 combines with J gene TRBJ2-5; D is perhaps TRBD1 (6 bases). Germline CDR1 and CDR2: KGHSH and LQKENI. V lost 5 bases to trimming and J lost 5 bases, with 9 bases between them. CDR3 length equals 12 residues. The CDR3 nucleotides read TGTGCCAGCTCATTTGACAGGGAGACCCAGTACTTC. Translated: CASSFDRETQYF.

The V call is TRBV28, the J call TRBJ1-2; D is undetermined. The CDR3 loop spans 17 amino acids. Germline CDR1 is MDHEN and CDR2 is SYDVKM. V gave up 6 bases and J gave up 8 bases, with 28 bases separating them. The CDR3 sequence is CASSPYASVMRFSGYTF. The CDR3 bases are TGTGCCAGCAGCCCTTACGCTTCCGTCATGAGGTTTTCGGGCTACACCTTC.

This clone has just one count. The same CDR3 arises from other DNA sequences in this sample as well. This chain links TRBV6-1 with TRBJ2-7, with TRBD2 matching over 11 bases. This CDR3 is built from 14 residues. The V and J ends lost 6 bases and 6 bases, in that order; junction bases with no gene match: 7. Germline CDR1 is MNHNS and CDR2 is SASEGT. CDR3 sequence: CASSSVAGGFEQYF. The CDR3 nucleotides are TGTGCCAGCAGCTCAGTAGCGGGAGGGTTCGAGCAGTACTTC.

V and J are TRBV5-6 and TRBJ1-2; a possible D gene is TRBD1 (6 bases). Looked up from germline, CDR1 is SGHDT and CDR2 is YYEEEE. This CDR3 has 16 amino acids. Trimming took off 4 bases at V and 2 bases at J, with 18 bases between the two ends. CDR3 residues: CASSVLRDNPNYGYTF. CDR3 coding DNA: TGTGCCAGCAGCGTCCTCCGGGACAACCCCAACTATGGCTACACCTTC.

This clone was seen once. J is TRBJ2-3 and V is TRBV14; D is possibly TRBD1 (7 bases). The CDR3 loop spans 15 amino acids. Trimming took off 4 bases at V and 7 bases at J, with 18 bases between the two ends. CDR1 SGHDN and CDR2 FVKESK come from the germline V gene. CDR3 sequence (DNA): TGTGCCAGCAGCCCCCTGGAGGGGGCTATGAATACGCAGTATTTT. Protein: CASSPLEGAMNTQYF.

This clone turned up a few times. V gene TRBV6-6 combines with J gene TRBJ1-5; tentatively, D is TRBD1 (6 bases). The V end lost 5 bases, the J end lost 4 bases, and 15 bases lay between the germline ends. From germline, CDR1 is MNHNY and CDR2 SVGAGI (reference sequence). There are 15 residues in the CDR3. For the CDR3, the DNA is TGTGCCAGCAGTAGGGGAGCACAGGGAAATCAGCCCCAGCATTTT. This encodes CASSRGAQGNQPQHF.

The gene calls are TRBV9 and TRBJ2-7; 10 positions match TRBD2. V lost 3 bases, J lost 6 bases, and 12 bases stayed unmatched. Germline V gives CDR1 SGDLS, CDR2 YYNGEE. The CDR3 covers 16 residues. CDR3 sequence: CASSAGLAAAPGEQYF. The CDR3 region has the DNA TGTGCCAGCAGCGCCGGACTAGCGGCCGCTCCTGGCGAGCAGTACTTC.

The J gene is TRBJ2-1, the V gene TRBV6-1; D not resolved. CDR1 is MNHNS, CDR2 SASEGT, per germline. The CDR3 is made up of 13 amino acids. V was cut by 6 bases and J by 5 bases, with 11 bases left in between. The CDR3 protein is CASRRQSNNEQFF. For the CDR3, the DNA is TGTGCCAGCAGACGCCAGTCCAACAATGAGCAGTTCTTC.

This clone was detected only a few times. The chain has TRBV6-1 and TRBJ2-2, with D possibly matching TRBD1 (5 bases). With 7 bases removed from V and 6 bases from J, the gap between germline ends came to 12 bases. The CDR3 length is 13 residues. The V gene's germline CDR1 is MNHNS and CDR2 SASEGT. The CDR3 reads CASKETEAGELFF. For the CDR3, the DNA is TGTGCCAGCAAAGAGACAGAGGCCGGGGAGCTGTTTTTT.

J is TRBJ2-3 and V is TRBV5-1; 9 nucleotides line up with TRBD2. This CDR3 has 16 amino acids. CDR1 is SGHRS and CDR2 is YFSETQ in the germline V gene. V was clipped by 5 bases and J by 4 bases; unmatched bases: 11. The CDR3 DNA reads TGCGCCAGCAGGGCGGGAGGGCCGAATTTCGCAGATACGCAGTATTTT. Its protein is CASRAGGPNFADTQYF.